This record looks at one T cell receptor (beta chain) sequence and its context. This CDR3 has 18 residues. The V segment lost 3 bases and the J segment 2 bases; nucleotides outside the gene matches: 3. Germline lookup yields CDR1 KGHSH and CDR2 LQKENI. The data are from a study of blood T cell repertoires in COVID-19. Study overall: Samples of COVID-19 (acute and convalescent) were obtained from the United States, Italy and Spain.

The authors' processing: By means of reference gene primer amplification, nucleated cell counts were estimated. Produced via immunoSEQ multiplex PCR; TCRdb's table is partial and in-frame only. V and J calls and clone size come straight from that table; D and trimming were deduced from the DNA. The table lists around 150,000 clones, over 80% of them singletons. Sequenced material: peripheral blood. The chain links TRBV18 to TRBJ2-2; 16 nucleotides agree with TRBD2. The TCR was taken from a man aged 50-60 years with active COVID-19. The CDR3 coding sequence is TGTGCCAGCTCACCGGGACTAGCGGGGGGGCTTAACACCGGGGAGCTGTTTTTT. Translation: CASSPGLAGGLNTGELFF.